The rows below give T cell receptor beta chains drawn from one sample of a study of PD-1 blockade in classical Hodgkin lymphoma. Only in-frame clones appear in the TCRdb table, and some are missing; sequencing was by immunoSEQ multiplex PCR. This table holds about 20,000 clones, over 65% found once. The specimen was CD8+ T cells from blood, collected before the fourth cycle of nivolumab. The receptors originated from a human donor with classical Hodgkin lymphoma. Both conserved end residues are trimmed from each CDR3. Each record gives: CDR3 protein, V gene, D gene, J gene, clone size. D genes are given only for firm matches. Clone size is given for some rows only: seen once, a few or many times, or a class if the clone is expanded.

CDR3: ASSLEGTGELF; V: TRBV7-2; D: NA; J: TRBJ2-2; size: NA
CDR3: ASSHCTGIEAF; V: TRBV11-3; D: NA; J: TRBJ1-1; size: NA
CDR3: ASSEQGTWETQY; V: TRBV6-1; D: NA; J: TRBJ2-5; size: NA
CDR3: ASRTSGGTDTQY; V: TRBV7-9; D: TRBD2; J: TRBJ2-3; size: NA
CDR3: ASSYTTGINEKLF; V: TRBV6-5; D: TRBD1; J: TRBJ1-4; size: NA
CDR3: ASSSPGFVNIQY; V: TRBV27; D: NA; J: TRBJ2-4; size: NA
CDR3: ASSFSGTDYEQY; V: TRBV5-1; D: NA; J: TRBJ2-7; size: NA
CDR3: ASSIAESYEQY; V: TRBV19; D: NA; J: TRBJ2-7; size: NA
CDR3: ASSITRGEQY; V: TRBV19; D: NA; J: TRBJ2-7; size: NA
CDR3: ASSPGTDPYEQY; V: TRBV5-4; D: NA; J: TRBJ2-7; size: NA
CDR3: ASKATGGYEKLF; V: TRBV11-2; D: TRBD1; J: TRBJ1-4; size: NA
CDR3: ASSLAGTDSGYT; V: TRBV7-3; D: TRBD1; J: TRBJ1-2; size: NA
CDR3: ASSLSGQLNQPQH; V: TRBV27; D: TRBD1; J: TRBJ1-5; size: NA
CDR3: ASSLEWDEQY; V: TRBV7-8; D: NA; J: TRBJ2-7; size: NA
CDR3: ASSSGPGETQY; V: TRBV11-3; D: NA; J: TRBJ2-5; size: NA
CDR3: ASSGGANTEAF; V: TRBV5-6; D: NA; J: TRBJ1-1; size: once
CDR3: ASRKTGNYEQY; V: TRBV2; D: NA; J: TRBJ2-7; size: NA
CDR3: ASSVSTGGAVHGYT; V: TRBV2; D: TRBD1; J: TRBJ1-2; size: few
CDR3: ASSRDPYEQY; V: TRBV7-2; D: NA; J: TRBJ2-7; size: NA
CDR3: ASSPGQGLNQPQH; V: TRBV16; D: TRBD1; J: TRBJ1-5; size: NA
CDR3: ASSLSGVRSTDTQY; V: TRBV7-2; D: NA; J: TRBJ2-3; size: NA
CDR3: ASSQGQGNYGYT; V: TRBV14; D: TRBD1; J: TRBJ1-2; size: NA
CDR3: ASRPMVGAYGYT; V: TRBV2; D: NA; J: TRBJ1-2; size: medium-sized
CDR3: ASSRPASSEGGFQETQY; V: TRBV12-1; D: NA; J: TRBJ2-5; size: NA
CDR3: ASSLGGDTYEQY; V: TRBV5-6; D: NA; J: TRBJ2-7; size: few
CDR3: ASTTDLFQRLAGGHLYEQY; V: TRBV28; D: TRBD2; J: TRBJ2-7; size: once
CDR3: ASSLAGQGRMDYEQY; V: TRBV7-9; D: TRBD1; J: TRBJ2-7; size: NA
CDR3: ASSYLTGDTEAF; V: TRBV7-6; D: TRBD1; J: TRBJ1-1; size: NA
CDR3: ASSAGALVYNEQF; V: TRBV6-5; D: NA; J: TRBJ2-1; size: NA
CDR3: ASSFGSFGLQETQY; V: TRBV27; D: NA; J: TRBJ2-5; size: NA
CDR3: ASSLAELYYNEQF; V: TRBV5-1; D: NA; J: TRBJ2-1; size: NA
CDR3: ASSPGRGATEAF; V: TRBV19; D: NA; J: TRBJ1-1; size: NA
CDR3: ASSVEIGSGQF; V: TRBV9; D: NA; J: TRBJ2-1; size: NA
CDR3: ASKGSSTSTNTEAF; V: TRBV10-2; D: NA; J: TRBJ1-1; size: NA
CDR3: ASSAGQHTQETQY; V: TRBV5-1; D: NA; J: TRBJ2-5; size: once
CDR3: ASRIGATELGPQH; V: TRBV19; D: NA; J: TRBJ1-5; size: NA
CDR3: ASSSGAGGETQY; V: TRBV25-1; D: NA; J: TRBJ2-5; size: NA
CDR3: ASSWSESEQF; V: TRBV7-6; D: NA; J: TRBJ2-1; size: NA
CDR3: ASSQINNPGGYSYNEQF; V: TRBV4-3; D: NA; J: TRBJ2-1; size: NA
CDR3: ASGYYEQY; V: TRBV2; D: NA; J: TRBJ2-7; size: NA
CDR3: ASSLGAELTDTQY; V: TRBV7-6; D: NA; J: TRBJ2-3; size: NA
CDR3: ASSETGGGRNQPQH; V: TRBV28; D: TRBD1; J: TRBJ1-5; size: NA
CDR3: SVGAEGGSAYEQY; V: TRBV29-1; D: NA; J: TRBJ2-7; size: NA
CDR3: ASSPSYNEQF; V: TRBV28; D: NA; J: TRBJ2-1; size: NA
CDR3: ATGDWTDIQY; V: TRBV15; D: NA; J: TRBJ2-4; size: NA
CDR3: ASSLGFGRTNNEQF; V: TRBV6-4; D: NA; J: TRBJ2-1; size: NA
CDR3: ASSNKGLADEQF; V: TRBV5-4; D: TRBD2; J: TRBJ2-1; size: NA
CDR3: ASNSAGIDTQY; V: TRBV19; D: NA; J: TRBJ2-3; size: NA
CDR3: ATRASDAGNTIY; V: TRBV15; D: NA; J: TRBJ1-3; size: NA
CDR3: ASSLSASRILYNEQF; V: TRBV27; D: NA; J: TRBJ2-1; size: NA
CDR3: ASSLNRGTVLATQY; V: TRBV5-1; D: NA; J: TRBJ2-5; size: NA
CDR3: ASSLSPEDANYGYT; V: TRBV5-1; D: NA; J: TRBJ1-2; size: NA
CDR3: ASSLILDSSGNTIY; V: TRBV28; D: NA; J: TRBJ1-3; size: NA
CDR3: ASSQDRAGGTDTQY; V: TRBV4-3; D: NA; J: TRBJ2-3; size: NA